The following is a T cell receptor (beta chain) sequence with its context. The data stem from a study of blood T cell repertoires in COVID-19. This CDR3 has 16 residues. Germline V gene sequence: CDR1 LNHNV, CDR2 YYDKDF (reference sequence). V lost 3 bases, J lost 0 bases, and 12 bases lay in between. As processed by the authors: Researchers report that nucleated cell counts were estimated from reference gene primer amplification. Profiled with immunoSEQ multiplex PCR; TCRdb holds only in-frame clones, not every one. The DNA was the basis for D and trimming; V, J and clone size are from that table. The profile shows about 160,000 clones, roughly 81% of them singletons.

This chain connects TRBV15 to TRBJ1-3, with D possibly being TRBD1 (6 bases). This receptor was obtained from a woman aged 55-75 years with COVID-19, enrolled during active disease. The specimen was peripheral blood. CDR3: CATSSPGHSSGNTIYF. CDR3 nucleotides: TGTGCCACCAGCAGCCCGGGACATAGCTCTGGAAACACCATATATTTT. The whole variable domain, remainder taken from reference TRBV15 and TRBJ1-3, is DAMVIQNPRYQVTQFGKPVTLSCSQTLNHNVMYWYQQKSSQAPKLLFHYYDKDFNNEADTPDNFQSRRPNTSFCFLDIRSPGLGDTAMYLCATSSPGHSSGNTIYFGEGSWLTVV.